This T cell receptor (beta chain) originates from a study of T-cell reconstitution after alpha-beta-depleted transplantation in children. This clonotype was seen a handful of times. Trimming pared 8 bases from V and 4 bases from J, leaving 16 bases between. Germline-derived CDR1 and CDR2 are MNHNS and SASEGT. CDR3 size: 14 residues. Construction of the TCRbeta library involved unique molecular identifiers. MiXCR was run by TCRdb on the PCR reads, yielding one entry per CDR3 protein. The sample has around 400,000 distinct CDR3 sequences; roughly a tenth are singletons. The receptor's source is a human donor who donated a stem cell graft to a child with acute myeloid leukemia. The chain uses TRBV6-1 and TRBJ2-3; D remains unclear. Material: PBMCs from the stem cell graft donor, obtained from the stem cell graft. The CDR3 nucleotides read TGTGCCAGCTCAAAGCAGACCATTCCAGATACGCAGTATTTT. As protein: CASSKQTIPDTQYF.